This T cell receptor (beta chain) was retrieved from a study of blood T cells in healthy people across ages. A sample-barcoded 5' primer and a J-beta primer mix were used in a second PCR of about 7 to 11 cycles. TCRdb re-analysed the 5' RACE reads in MiXCR, keeping a single row per CDR3 protein. The top ten hold about 15% of the sample, which has 630,000 or so distinct CDR3 sequences, roughly 31% seen once. Comments on this clonotype: Its antigen is unidentified. A much larger clone differs by one base, so this may be a read error.

CDR1 and CDR2 (germline): MNHEY, SVGEGT. The CDR3 is made up of 16 amino acids. Study outcomes and limitations: As age increased, TCR beta diversity per million T cells fell in a roughly linear fashion. Researchers deemed the diversity estimates from one million T cells underestimates.

The sequence came from an elderly woman in good health. J is TRBJ2-6 and V is TRBV6-2 or TRBV6-3; either TRBD1 or TRBD2 may fit D (5 bases each). The specimen sequenced was blood. The CDR3 here is CASSDPGSSGANVRTF. The CDR3 DNA reads TGTGCCAGCAGTGATCCAGGGAGCTCTGGGGCCAACGTCCGGACTTTC.